Listed below are T cell receptor beta chains from one sample, sequenced in a study of T cell responses to AZD1222 COVID-19 vaccine. Clones were read by immunoSEQ multiplex PCR, and TCRdb kept only the in-frame ones, dropping some. This table holds under 200,000 clones, approximately 92% found once. The sample was peripheral blood, taken 28 days after the second dose of the MenACWY control vaccine. These receptors came from an adult who received the MenACWY meningococcal vaccine as a control. CDR3s include the opening cysteine and the closing phenylalanine or tryptophan. Fields, in order: clone size, D gene, V gene, J gene, CDR3 protein, CDR3 DNA. D genes are given only for firm matches. The size field is filled for only some rows; it gives once, few, many or a size class.

once	.	TRBV2	TRBJ2-2	CASSGVKGTGELFF	TGTGCCAGCAGTGGCGTAAAGGGAACCGGGGAGCTGTTTTTT
.	TRBD2	TRBV5-1	TRBJ2-5	CASSLPGEGWETQYF	TGCGCCAGCAGCCTTCCGGGGGAGGGCTGGGAGACCCAGTACTTC
.	TRBD2	TRBV11-3	TRBJ2-1	CASSVAGSSYNEQFF	TGTGCCAGCAGCGTAGCGGGGAGCTCCTACAATGAGCAGTTCTTC
.	.	TRBV7-2	TRBJ2-1	CASSPTGRGITNEQFF	TGTGCCAGCAGCCCAACAGGAAGGGGGATTACAAATGAGCAGTTCTTC
.	TRBD2	TRBV10-3	TRBJ2-1	CAISGASSGSGNEQFF	TGTGCCATCAGTGGGGCCTCTAGCGGGAGTGGCAATGAGCAGTTCTTC
.	.	TRBV7-8	TRBJ1-6	CASSFSREHSPLHF	TGTGCCAGCAGCTTCTCCAGGGAACACTCACCCCTCCACTTT
.	TRBD2	TRBV4-2	TRBJ2-1	CASSQGVSGGNEQFF	TGTGCCAGCAGCCAAGGTGTTAGCGGGGGAAATGAGCAGTTCTTC
.	.	TRBV5-5	TRBJ1-5	CASSLAGGANQPQHF	TGTGCCAGCAGCTTGGCCGGGGGGGCCAATCAGCCCCAGCATTTT
.	.	TRBV7-2	TRBJ1-3	CASSLGYTIYF	TGTGCCAGCAGCTTAGGCTACACCATATATTTT
once	.	TRBV15	TRBJ1-2	CATSRDFDRWGEDYGYTF	TGTGCCACCAGCAGAGATTTTGATAGGTGGGGGGAAGACTATGGCTACACCTTC
once	.	TRBV10-1	TRBJ2-3	CASSENLRDTQYF	TGCGCCAGCAGTGAGAATTTGCGGGATACGCAGTATTTT
.	TRBD2	TRBV5-1	TRBJ2-2	CASSLGLARTNTGELFF	TGCGCCAGCAGCTTGGGACTAGCGAGAACAAACACCGGGGAGCTGTTTTTT
.	.	TRBV6-5	TRBJ2-2	CASSPRGGGSGELFF	TGTGCCAGCAGCCCAAGAGGGGGGGGTAGCGGGGAGCTGTTTTTT
.	.	TRBV5-1	TRBJ1-4	CASSLADDSKNEKLFF	TGCGCCAGCAGCTTGGCCGACGACAGTAAGAATGAAAAACTGTTTTTT